These 21 T cell receptor beta chains share one sample of origin, sequenced in a study of a mutant IDH1 vaccine in newly diagnosed glioma. Data came from immunoSEQ multiplex PCR; TCRdb stores just in-frame clones and leaves some out. The sample consists of tens of thousands of clones, less than 85% of them appearing once. Described time point: week 47, end of study. It was 300 ug of mutant IDH1 20-mer peptide that made up each vaccine dose, given with topical imiquimod. These TCRs are of unknown antigen specificity. The sample consisted of PBMCs, taken from a glioma patient whose treatment included an IDH1 peptide vaccine. The receptors originated from a man younger than 30 with glioma. Some clones in this sample may be carry-over from other donors' samples.

The chain uses TRBV13 and TRBJ1-1; TRBD1 aligns across 9 bases. J gave up 0 bases and V 10 bases, and 6 bases lay outside the gene matches. Germline V CDR1 and CDR2: PRHDT, FYEKMQ (reference sequence). This CDR3 contains 14 residues. The CDR3 DNA reads TGTGCCACCCGGACAGGGGTCATGAACACTGAAGCTTTCTTT. Encoded protein: CATRTGVMNTEAFF.

The chain has TRBV9 and TRBJ1-1; no firm D call. Trimming removed 2 bases at V and 1 base at J, with 9 bases between. Germline CDR1 SGDLS, CDR2 YYNGEE. The CDR3 has 14 amino acids. CDR3 protein: CASSVTWGNTEAFF. Written as DNA, the CDR3 is TGTGCCAGCAGCGTCACCTGGGGGAACACTGAAGCTTTCTTT. The full variable domain, its missing parts supplied by reference TRBV9 and TRBJ1-1, is DSGVTQTPKHLITATGQRVTLRCSPRSGDLSVYWYQQSLDQGLQFLIQYYNGEERAKGNILERFSAQQFPDLHSELNLSSLELGDSALYFCASSVTWGNTEAFFGQGTRLTVV.

This chain joins TRBV30 and TRBJ2-7, with TRBD2 matching over 15 bases. The CDR3 covers 15 residues. After removal of 1 base from V and 6 bases from J, the junction contained 4 bases not matched to a gene. The germline V gene has CDR1 GTSNPN and CDR2 SVGIG (reference sequence). CDR3 DNA sequence: TGTGCCTGGAGTGCAGGGACTAGCGGGAGGACCGAGCAGTACTTC. Protein sequence: CAWSAGTSGRTEQYF.

V is TRBV5-6 and J is TRBJ1-2; 10 bases agree with TRBD1. The junction had 8 bases not matched to a gene; V was cut back by 4 bases and J by 5 bases. CDR1 is SGHDT and CDR2 is YYEEEE in the germline V gene. CDR3 length equals 15 residues. In DNA form, the CDR3 reads TGTGCCAGCAGCCTTCTAGGGACAGGGGAATATGGCTACACCTTC. It translates to CASSLLGTGEYGYTF.

The chain links TRBV18 to TRBJ2-3; weak D call: TRBD1 (6 bases). The CDR3 contains 14 residues. CDR1 and CDR2 (germline): KGHSH, LQKENI. Deletions cut 3 bases from V and 8 bases from J, with 15 bases between. CDR3 bases: TGTGCCAGCTCACCCGGGACATCCGAGGGTACGCAGTATTTT. Its protein is CASSPGTSEGTQYF.

This clone came up once. The chain carries TRBV9 and TRBJ1-1; D might be TRBD1 (6 bases). This CDR3 region has 17 residues. Germline lookup yields CDR1 SGDLS and CDR2 YYNGEE. V dropped 0 bases and J dropped 6 bases, with 21 bases sitting between them. CDR3 nucleotides: TGTGCCAGCAGCGTAGAACGGGAAGGGGGAAGAGCGTCTGAAGCTTTCTTT. This gives the protein CASSVEREGGRASEAFF.

The V call is TRBV7-9, the J call TRBJ2-2; no clear D gene. Trimming shortened V by 4 bases and J by 5 bases, and 14 bases separated the two germline ends. The CDR3 is made up of 15 amino acids. CDR1 is SEHNR, CDR2 FQNEAQ, per germline (reference sequence). The CDR3 region has the DNA TGTGCCAGCAGCTACAGTCCCAGCAATACCGGGGAGCTGTTTTTT. It codes for CASSYSPSNTGELFF.

The chain links TRBV29-1 to TRBJ2-5; tentative D call: TRBD2 (7 bases). With 2 bases removed from V and 5 bases from J, the gap between germline ends came to 15 bases. CDR1 is SQVTM, CDR2 ANQGSEA, per germline. The CDR3 spans 14 residues. The CDR3 loop is CSVESRGARETQYF. CDR3 bases: TGCAGCGTTGAATCTCGGGGGGCCCGGGAGACCCAGTACTTC.

The chain uses TRBV6-5 and TRBJ1-1, with D possibly matching TRBD1 (6 bases). The CDR3 covers 14 residues. CDR1 and CDR2 from the germline V gene are MNHEY and SVGAGI. The V gene lost 6 bases and the J gene lost 7 bases, with 18 bases spanning the gap. Here the CDR3 reads CASSRGKTGIEAFF. The CDR3 DNA reads as TGTGCCAGCAGCCGTGGGAAAACAGGGATTGAAGCTTTCTTT.

The rearrangement joins TRBV5-8 to TRBJ1-3; no definite D call. From germline, CDR1 is SGHTS and CDR2 YDEGEE. Trimming took 1 base from V and 7 from J, leaving 3 bases between them. The CDR3 sequence is 11 residues long. DNA of the CDR3: TGTGCCAGCAGCTTGATGAACACCATATATTTT. Protein: CASSLMNTIYF.

The rearrangement uses TRBV19 and TRBJ2-1, with TRBD1 identical over 8 bases. V lost 5 bases and J lost 4; bases outside the gene matches: 7. Germline V gene lookup returns CDR1 LNHDA and CDR2 SQIVND (reference sequence). CDR3 length equals 15 residues. This CDR3 is CASSLAGGPYNEQFF. The CDR3 nucleotides are TGTGCCAGTAGTTTAGCAGGGGGCCCATACAATGAGCAGTTCTTC. The full variable domain, with the rest looked up from reference TRBV19 and TRBJ2-1, is DGGITQSPKYLFRKEGQNVTLSCEQNLNHDAMYWYRQDPGQGLRLIYYSQIVNDFQKGDIAEGYSVSREKKESFPLTVTSAQKNPTAFYLCASSLAGGPYNEQFFGPGTRLTVL.

The V and J genes are TRBV5-1 and TRBJ1-2; a weak D match, TRBD1 (6 bases). CDR1 is SGHRS, CDR2 YFSETQ, per germline. The CDR3 runs to 17 residues. V shed 5 bases and J shed 4 bases, with 24 bases lying between them. This CDR3 is CASSRSLGHQNSYGYTF. DNA for the CDR3: TGCGCCAGCAGTCGCTCCTTGGGACATCAAAACAGCTATGGCTACACCTTC.

V and J are TRBV30 and TRBJ1-4; D call uncertain. Germline CDR1 is GTSNPN and CDR2 is SVGIG (reference sequence). The ends were cut back, 4 bases at V and 6 bases at J, with 18 bases in the middle. This CDR3 contains 15 residues. CDR3 region: CAWTRPGEKHEKLFF. Written as DNA, the CDR3 is TGTGCCTGGACCCGCCCCGGGGAGAAACATGAAAAACTGTTTTTT.

This clone is a singleton in its sample. The V and J genes are TRBV6-1 and TRBJ2-1; the D is unclear. V was cut by 2 bases and J by 1 base, with 9 bases left in between. Germline V gene sequence: CDR1 MNHNS, CDR2 SASEGT. This CDR3 is built from 15 residues. The CDR3 sequence is CASSEMRNSYNEQFF. CDR3 sequence (DNA): TGTGCCAGCAGTGAAATGCGGAATTCCTACAATGAGCAGTTCTTC.

In this sample, this clone turned up once. This sequence joins TRBV5-4 and TRBJ2-7; D remains unclear. The CDR3 sequence is 13 residues long. Germline V gene sequence: CDR1 SGHNT, CDR2 YYREEE (reference sequence). The V end was cut by 4 bases, the J end by 8 bases, with 16 bases between. This CDR3 is CASSADIFTKQYF. CDR3 coding DNA: TGTGCCAGCAGCGCCGACATATTTACGAAGCAGTACTTC.

Only a few counts were recorded for this clone. The chain joins TRBV6-5 to TRBJ2-7, with D perhaps TRBD2 (6 bases). This CDR3 comprises 15 residues. The V and J ends lost 6 bases and 3 bases respectively, with 18 bases between them. CDR1 is MNHEY, CDR2 SVGAGI, per germline. The CDR3 protein is CASRRGGVGSYEQYF. DNA of the CDR3: TGTGCCAGCAGGCGGGGAGGTGTGGGTAGCTACGAGCAGTACTTC.

V gene TRBV9 combines with J gene TRBJ1-3; no definite D call. Germline V gives CDR1 SGDLS, CDR2 YYNGEE. V shed 3 bases and J shed 4 bases, with 17 bases lying between them. This CDR3 region has 16 residues. This CDR3 is CASSGFDQRKGNTIYF. CDR3 nucleotides: TGTGCCAGCAGCGGCTTCGACCAAAGAAAGGGAAACACCATATATTTT. The full variable domain, in which reference TRBV9 and TRBJ1-3 provide the parts outside the CDR3, is DSGVTQTPKHLITATGQRVTLRCSPRSGDLSVYWYQQSLDQGLQFLIQYYNGEERAKGNILERFSAQQFPDLHSELNLSSLELGDSALYFCASSGFDQRKGNTIYFGEGSWLTVV.

This sequence joins TRBV7-6 and TRBJ1-2; D is possibly TRBD1 (5 bases). V lost 10 bases and J 6 bases, leaving 12 bases between the germline ends. CDR3 size: 11 residues. Germline V gives CDR1 SGHVS, CDR2 FNYEAQ. CDR3 DNA sequence: TGTGCCACGGGACGTTACAATGGCTACACCTTC. This encodes CATGRYNGYTF.

This chain links TRBV5-1 with TRBJ2-6; the D is unclear. Per the germline V gene, CDR1 is SGHRS and CDR2 is YFSETQ. This CDR3 has 15 amino acids. With 4 bases removed from V and 0 bases from J, the gap between germline ends came to 8 bases. The CDR3 sequence: CASSILDSGANVLTF. In nucleotides, the CDR3 is TGCGCCAGCAGCATTCTTGACTCTGGGGCCAACGTCCTGACTTTC.

The rearrangement uses TRBV7-2 and TRBJ2-5; no clear D gene. There are 12 residues in the CDR3. Germline V lookup: CDR1 SGHTA, CDR2 FQGNSA. V lost 2 bases to trimming and J lost 11 bases, with 12 bases between them. The CDR3, as DNA: TGTGCCAGCAGCTTATCACCCTACCAGCAGTACTTC. Amino acid sequence: CASSLSPYQQYF.

The chain recombines TRBV14 with TRBJ2-7; 7 bases agree with TRBD1. The V gene's germline CDR1 is SGHDN and CDR2 FVKESK. With V trimmed by 0 bases and J by 4 bases, 12 bases remained unmatched. This CDR3 is 17 amino acids long. The CDR3 sequence is CASSQDRSRDRTYEQYF. The DNA of the CDR3 is TGTGCCAGCAGCCAAGATCGTTCTAGGGACAGAACTTACGAGCAGTACTTC.